Listed here are 17 T cell receptor beta chains from one sample, sequenced in a study of blood T cell repertoires in COVID-19. This table comes from immunoSEQ multiplex PCR, and its TCRdb copy is limited to in-frame clones, with some not included. The profile shows around 100,000 clones, more than 75% of them singletons. Source material: peripheral blood. These receptors were taken from a human donor in a cohort sampled during active COVID-19.

V is TRBV7-8 and J is TRBJ2-3, with D possibly being TRBD1 (6 bases). Germline CDR1 is SGHVS and CDR2 is FQNEAQ. V dropped 4 bases and J dropped 3 bases, with 14 bases sitting between them. This CDR3 is built from 15 residues. The chain's CDR3 is CASSSTGKTTDTQYF. CDR3 bases: TGTGCCAGCAGCTCCACAGGGAAGACTACAGATACGCAGTATTTT.

The chain recombines TRBV6-2 or TRBV6-3 with TRBJ2-5, with D unresolved. Trimming left V 0 bases short and J 5 bases short, with 7 bases between. CDR3 size: 13 residues. CDR1 is MNHEY and CDR2 is SVGEGT in the germline V gene. The CDR3 DNA is TGTGCCAGCAGTTACTCGGGCTGGGAGACCCAGTACTTC. The encoded protein is CASSYSGWETQYF.

V is TRBV14 and J is TRBJ1-6; D is unclear. V was shortened by 6 bases and J by 0 bases, with 9 bases between the two germline ends. The CDR3 runs to 15 residues. In germline, CDR1 is SGHDN, CDR2 FVKESK. CDR3 sequence reads: CASRSGGSYNSPLHF. Here the CDR3 DNA reads TGTGCCAGCAGATCGGGAGGCTCCTATAATTCACCCCTCCACTTT.

The table lists this clone with a count of one. V usage is TRBV25-1 and J usage is TRBJ1-2, with 7 positions matching TRBD1. Germline V gives CDR1 MGHDK, CDR2 SYGVNS. The CDR3 runs to 14 residues. Trimming cost V 0 bases and J 9 bases; bases outside gene matches: 7. CDR3 nucleotides: TGTGCCAGCAGTGAATATGAGGGGGCCAATAGCTACACCTTC. Its translation is CASSEYEGANSYTF.

The V call is TRBV7-8, the J call TRBJ2-1; the match to TRBD2 covers 13 bases. This CDR3 comprises 16 residues. With V trimmed by 4 bases and J by 6 bases, 6 bases remained unmatched. From germline, CDR1 is SGHVS and CDR2 FQNEAQ. CDR3: CASSYLGLAGFNEQFF. DNA for the CDR3: TGTGCCAGCAGCTACCTGGGACTAGCGGGATTCAATGAGCAGTTCTTC.

CDR3 residues: CASSLADSYNEQFF. CDR3 coding DNA: TGTGCCAGCAGTCTAGCGGACTCCTACAATGAGCAGTTCTTC. This chain connects TRBV28 to TRBJ2-1, with 7 positions matching TRBD2. CDR3 length equals 14 residues. The germline CDR1 and CDR2 sequences are MDHEN and SYDVKM. With 5 bases clipped from V and 0 bases from J, the junction kept 1 base outside the gene matches.

The CDR3 sequence: CASSSQGFGTYEQYF. The CDR3, as DNA: TGCGCCAGCAGCTCACAGGGGTTCGGGACCTACGAGCAGTACTTC. V gene TRBV5-1 combines with J gene TRBJ2-7; 7 positions match TRBD1. The CDR3 totals 15 residues. Germline loops: CDR1 SGHRS, CDR2 YFSETQ. V shed 3 bases and J 2 bases; nucleotides not matched to a gene: 8.

The chain uses TRBV7-8 and TRBJ2-5; TRBD2 agrees at 9 bases. The CDR3 has 19 residues. Germline V CDR1 and CDR2: SGHVS, FQNEAQ. The junction had 13 bases not matched to a gene; V was cut back by 0 bases and J by 2 bases. CDR3 coding DNA: TGTGCCAGCAGCTTAGCCCTGAGCGGCGGGAGGGGAAGGCAAGAGACCCAGTACTTC. Translated, it gives CASSLALSGGRGRQETQYF. Variable domain in full (rest from reference TRBV7-8 and TRBJ2-5): GAGVSQSPRYKVAKRGQDVALRCDPISGHVSLFWYQQALGQGPEFLTYFQNEAQLDKSGLPSDRFFAERPEGSVSTLKIQRTQQEDSAVYLCASSLALSGGRGRQETQYFGPGTRLLVL.

The V and J genes are TRBV6-5 and TRBJ2-7; 10 bases are shared with TRBD2. The V segment lost 8 bases and the J segment 6 bases; nucleotides outside the gene matches: 10. The CDR3 extends over 14 amino acids. CDR1 MNHEY and CDR2 SVGAGI come from the germline V gene. The CDR3 region is CASGPGTSVSEQYF. CDR3 coding DNA: TGTGCCAGCGGGCCCGGGACTAGCGTTTCCGAGCAGTACTTC.

The genes are TRBV19 and TRBJ2-2, with a possible D match to TRBD2 (5 bases). The CDR3 totals 18 residues. The germline V and J ends were trimmed by 5 bases and 2 bases, with 21 bases remaining between them. Germline V gene data show CDR1 as LNHDA and CDR2 as SQIVND (reference sequence). Here the CDR3 DNA reads TGTGCCAGTAGTTCACTAGGTTGGGCTTCCACAAACACCGGGGAGCTGTTTTTT. Its protein product is CASSSLGWASTNTGELFF.

The V gene is TRBV15, the J gene TRBJ2-7; maybe TRBD2 (5 bases). V was shortened by 0 bases and J by 6 bases, with 9 bases between the two germline ends. The CDR3 length is 13 residues. The germline CDR1 and CDR2 sequences are LNHNV and YYDKDF (reference sequence). The CDR3 reads CATSRDRRAEQYF. Written as DNA, the CDR3 is TGTGCCACCAGCAGAGATAGGCGGGCCGAGCAGTACTTC.

The rearrangement links TRBV5-1 to TRBJ2-7, with 7 positions matching TRBD2. Germline CDR1 SGHRS, CDR2 YFSETQ. This CDR3 contains 15 residues. Trimming removed 0 bases from V and 0 bases from J; junction bases left unmatched: 3. CDR3 sequence: CASSLGWTSSYEQYF. The CDR3 DNA reads as TGCGCCAGCAGCTTGGGTTGGACTAGCTCCTACGAGCAGTACTTC.

The chain links TRBV7-8 to TRBJ2-1, with 13 bases lining up with TRBD2. Germline V gives CDR1 SGHVS, CDR2 FQNEAQ. The CDR3 has 20 residues. J was trimmed by 2 bases and V by 6 bases; bases with no gene match: 16. As DNA, the CDR3 is TGTGCCAGCAGTTCCCGTAGACTAGCGGGAGGCCCTCCAACCTACAATGAGCAGTTCTTC. This translates into CASSSRRLAGGPPTYNEQFF.

The chain uses TRBV9 and TRBJ1-1, with 8 bases that match TRBD1. With V trimmed by 4 bases and J by 1 base, 9 bases remained unmatched. The germline V gene encodes CDR1 SGDLS and CDR2 YYNGEE. The CDR3 loop spans 16 amino acids. CDR3 sequence (DNA): TGTGCCAGCAGCCCATACATCGGGACAGGGAACACTGAAGCTTTCTTT. Encoded protein: CASSPYIGTGNTEAFF. Looking up the rest from reference TRBV9 and TRBJ1-1 gives the full variable domain: DSGVTQTPKHLITATGQRVTLRCSPRSGDLSVYWYQQSLDQGLQFLIQYYNGEERAKGNILERFSAQQFPDLHSELNLSSLELGDSALYFCASSPYIGTGNTEAFFGQGTRLTVV.

CDR3 bases: TGTGCCAGTAGGGGGGGAGGTACGCAGTATTTT. Protein sequence: CASRGGGTQYF. This chain joins TRBV19 and TRBJ2-3, with D possibly being TRBD2 (6 bases). CDR3 length equals 11 residues. V lost 6 bases and J 8 bases, leaving 9 bases between the germline ends. Germline lookup yields CDR1 LNHDA and CDR2 SQIVND (reference sequence). Supplemented by reference TRBV19 and TRBJ2-3, the full variable domain reads DGGITQSPKYLFRKEGQNVTLSCEQNLNHDAMYWYRQDPGQGLRLIYYSQIVNDFQKGDIAEGYSVSREKKESFPLTVTSAQKNPTAFYLCASRGGGTQYFGPGTRLTVL.

The V call is TRBV18, the J call TRBJ2-7; a possible D gene is TRBD1 (6 bases). Germline V gene sequence: CDR1 KGHSH, CDR2 LQKENI. This CDR3 comprises 15 residues. V was clipped by 0 bases and J by 2 bases, with 11 bases between them. The CDR3 region is CASSPPTGPTYEQYF. CDR3 sequence (DNA): TGTGCCAGCTCACCACCGACAGGACCTACCTACGAGCAGTACTTC.

The gene calls are TRBV28 and TRBJ1-1; TRBD1 matches 8 bases. Germline CDR1 is MDHEN and CDR2 is SYDVKM. V was pared by 6 bases and J by 4 bases, with 1 base of the junction left unmatched. CDR3 size: 12 residues. The CDR3 region is CASSTGGTEAFF. CDR3 in DNA: TGTGCCAGCAGCACAGGGGGCACTGAAGCTTTCTTT.